This TCR beta chain was found in a study of shared clonotypes between healthy human individuals. Overall study results and limits: Naive subsets typically showed greater estimated richness than memory subsets. Naive CD4 clonotype sharing across a few donors was approximately 5.2%. Genetic and exposure-history diversity was limited by the small donor number.

Comments on this clone: What it binds is unknown.

CD45RO-negative cells were positively selected for CCR7, leaving out terminally differentiated effector memory CD45RA+ cells. V was clipped by 6 bases and J by 6 bases; unmatched bases: 17. CDR3 length equals 17 residues. In germline, CDR1 is LNHDA, CDR2 SQIVND (reference sequence). Only in-frame clones appear in the TCRdb table, and some are missing; sequencing was by immunoSEQ multiplex PCR. The sample records about 2.1 million clones, about 93% being singletons. Sequencing was done on a sample of naive CD8+ T cells from PBMCs. The TCR comes from a man aged 18 to 35 in good health. Some clones in this sample may be carry-over from other donors' samples. V and J are TRBV19 and TRBJ2-3; 8 positions match TRBD2. In nucleotides, the CDR3 is TGTGCCAGTAGCCCAACCCGGGAGGGGGGGCGTGGGGATACGCAGTATTTT. Its protein is CASSPTREGGRGDTQYF. The variable domain in full, with the rest retrieved from reference TRBV19 and TRBJ2-3, is DGGITQSPKYLFRKEGQNVTLSCEQNLNHDAMYWYRQDPGQGLRLIYYSQIVNDFQKGDIAEGYSVSREKKESFPLTVTSAQKNPTAFYLCASSPTREGGRGDTQYFGPGTRLTVL.